The count of the clone carrying this TCR beta chain is one. The source of the sample is a study of blood T cell repertoires in COVID-19. Looked up from germline, CDR1 is MRHNA and CDR2 is SNTAGT. This CDR3 has 13 amino acids. V lost 5 bases and J lost 8; bases outside the gene matches: 5. Participant ages covered roughly 18 to 89 years across 24 US areas. Membership in each cohort depended on participant-reported clinical history. Clones were read by immunoSEQ multiplex PCR, and TCRdb kept only the in-frame ones, dropping some. Here the sample spans about 140,000 clones, approximately 80% being singletons.

Material: PBMCs or T cells enriched from blood (not recorded which). The source of this sequence is a woman younger than 35 who had been exposed to COVID-19. J is TRBJ2-1 and V is TRBV6-4; 8 nucleotides match TRBD2. The CDR3 reads CASSPTSEDEQFF. The DNA for the CDR3 is TGTGCCAGCAGTCCGACTAGCGAGGATGAGCAGTTCTTC.